The clone carrying this TCR beta chain was picked up many times. Its antigen is unknown. Trimming removed 1 base at V and 10 bases at J, with 17 bases between. Per the germline V gene, CDR1 is SQVTM and CDR2 is ANQGSEA. The CDR3 consists of 13 residues. As to time point: sample taken at primary tumor resection. Whole RNA, isolated from tumor, nontumor lung or frozen PBMC, was sequenced without prior sorting. There were some 76 donors, all of them untreated patients with early-stage non-small cell lung cancer. This sample is drawn from a study of spatial heterogeneity in lung cancer. Study conclusions and caveats: Detection of ubiquitous tumor TCRs in blood was higher at resection than follow-up.

TCRdb analysed the 5' RACE reads with MiXCR anew, one entry per CDR3 protein. The table has under 100,000 distinct CDR3 sequences, approximately 8.6% seen once. Sequencing was performed on PBMCs, taken at surgery. This TCR came from a male donor with early-stage non-small cell lung cancer. The chain recombines TRBV29-1 with TRBJ2-7; D not certain. CDR3 loop: CSVEVDGRGEQYF. CDR3 nucleotides: TGCAGCGTTGAAGTGGACGGGCGCGGCGAACAGTACTTC.